This T cell receptor (beta chain) stems from a study of blood T cell repertoires in COVID-19. Repertoires were generated with immunoSEQ multiplex PCR, while TCRdb's copy carries only in-frame clones and drops some. Of 390,000 or so clones detected, 85% to 90% appear once; the ten largest clones hold about 1%. Deletions cut 0 bases from V and 3 bases from J, with 15 bases between. The germline V gene encodes CDR1 SGDLS and CDR2 YYNGEE. The CDR3 runs 17 residues. Each participant's cohort was designated according to participant-reported clinical history. Recovered Cohort 3 donors showed two negative PCRs, clearance, or symptom resolution. This clone was detected only a few times.

The source material was PBMCs or T cells enriched from blood (not recorded which). The clonotype originates from a man aged 18-30 years who had recovered from COVID-19. The V gene is TRBV9, the J gene TRBJ1-4; D is possibly TRBD1 (6 bases). The CDR3 loop reads CASSVEGGLGSNEKLFF. Here the CDR3 DNA reads TGTGCCAGCAGCGTAGAGGGGGGGCTCGGATCTAATGAAAAACTGTTTTTT.